A single sample gave rise to the 17 T cell receptor beta chains below, sequenced in a study of T-cell reconstitution after alpha-beta-depleted transplantation in children. During its preparation, the TCRbeta library received unique molecular identifiers. TCRdb re-called the PCR reads with MiXCR, one entry per CDR3 protein. Of about 830,000 distinct CDR3 sequences detected, approximately 15% appear once; the ten largest clones hold 5%. The sequenced sample was PBMCs, mostly from graft donor cells, obtained 360 days after TCRalphabeta/CD19-depleted stem cell transplant. The receptors were gathered from a male patient under 18 who had a stem cell transplant for acute lymphoblastic leukemia, so the T cells may come from the graft donor.

This clonotype was counted between two and nine times. This sequence joins TRBV4-1 and TRBJ2-7, with D uncertain. Trimming removed 1 base from V and 0 bases from J, with 13 bases in between. The CDR3 spans 16 residues. Germline CDR1 MGHRA, CDR2 YSYEKL. The DNA of the CDR3 is TGCGCCAGCAGCCAAGGCGCCAGGCGCAGCTCCTACGAGCAGTACTTC. Amino acids: CASSQGARRSSYEQYF.

This clonotype showed up just a few times. The rearrangement links TRBV3-1 to TRBJ2-5, with D unresolved. CDR1 LGHDT and CDR2 YNNKEL come from the germline V gene (reference sequence). The CDR3 covers 14 residues. With 5 bases removed from V and 2 bases from J, the gap between germline ends came to 12 bases. The CDR3 DNA is TGTGCCAGCAGCTCGCGGAGTAGGCAAGAGACCCAGTACTTC. Translation gives CASSSRSRQETQYF.

The gene calls are TRBV9 and TRBJ2-7, with 9 bases identical to TRBD2. This CDR3 is 16 amino acids long. Per germline, CDR1 SGDLS and CDR2 YYNGEE. Trimming removed 0 bases from V and 1 base from J; junction bases left unmatched: 5. As DNA, the CDR3 is TGTGCCAGCAGCGTAGATGCGGGAGGGCCTTCCTACGAGCAGTACTTC. This gives the protein CASSVDAGGPSYEQYF.

Only a few counts were recorded for this clonotype. The CDR3 is CATSSRGNTEAFF. For the CDR3, the DNA is TGTGCCACCAGTAGTCGTGGGAACACTGAAGCTTTCTTT. The chain uses TRBV15 and TRBJ1-1, with D hard to call. This CDR3 is built from 13 residues. Germline lookup yields CDR1 LNHNV and CDR2 YYDKDF (reference sequence). V lost 6 bases, J lost 1 base, and 9 bases lay in between. The full variable domain, completed using reference TRBV15 and TRBJ1-1, is DAMVIQNPRYQVTQFGKPVTLSCSQTLNHNVMYWYQQKSSQAPKLLFHYYDKDFNNEADTPDNFQSRRPNTSFCFLDIRSPGLGDTAMYLCATSSRGNTEAFFGQGTRLTVV.

This clonotype occurred many times. The gene calls are TRBV7-2 and TRBJ2-2, with 12 nucleotides matching TRBD2. The CDR3 extends over 19 amino acids. From germline, CDR1 is SGHTA and CDR2 FQGNSA. V dropped 0 bases and J dropped 1; count of bases not matched to a gene: 6. The chain's CDR3 is CASSLAALAGGWNTGELFF. The DNA of the CDR3 is TGTGCCAGCAGCTTAGCGGCCCTAGCGGGAGGGTGGAACACCGGGGAGCTGTTTTTT.

This clonotype was observed a single time. The chain employs TRBV9 and TRBJ2-6, with TRBD1 matching over 9 bases. The germline V gene encodes CDR1 SGDLS and CDR2 YYNGEE. J was trimmed by 2 bases and V by 0 bases; bases with no gene match: 6. This CDR3 is 18 amino acids long. The CDR3 is CASSVGGTGRAGANVLTF. The CDR3 DNA reads TGTGCCAGCAGCGTAGGTGGGACAGGGAGGGCTGGGGCCAACGTCCTGACTTTC.

Only a few counts were recorded for this clonotype. The chain joins TRBV4-2 to TRBJ2-2, with D tentatively TRBD1 (5 bases). Germline V gives CDR1 LGHNA, CDR2 YNFKEQ. The CDR3 contains 14 residues. Trimming pared 5 bases from V and 2 bases from J, leaving 9 bases between. CDR3 in DNA: TGTGCCAGCAGCGCCAGGGATAACACCGGGGAGCTGTTTTTT. Amino acid sequence: CASSARDNTGELFF.

The chain combines TRBV12-3 or TRBV12-4 with TRBJ2-5; no definite D call. This CDR3 is 15 amino acids long. Trimming stripped 7 bases from V and 4 bases from J, with 19 bases between. This chain's CDR3 is CASTLHGPTVETQYF. The CDR3 nucleotides read TGTGCCAGCACCCTTCACGGCCCCACAGTAGAGACCCAGTACTTC.

A few counts support this clonotype. The V and J genes are TRBV6-1 and TRBJ1-2; 10 bases match TRBD1. V shed 6 bases and J 2 bases; nucleotides not matched to a gene: 9. CDR1 is MNHNS and CDR2 is SASEGT in the germline V gene. The CDR3 runs 16 residues. CDR3: CASSWDRGGLNYGYTF. DNA for the CDR3: TGTGCCAGCAGCTGGGACAGGGGAGGACTAAACTATGGCTACACCTTC.

In its sample, this clonotype was seen a few times. The chain employs TRBV5-1 and TRBJ2-3; 8 positions agree with TRBD2. V shed 1 base and J 6 bases; nucleotides not matched to a gene: 4. The CDR3 runs to 14 residues. Germline V CDR1 and CDR2: SGHRS, YFSETQ. This CDR3 reads CASSLTGGPDTQYF. The CDR3 DNA reads as TGCGCCAGCAGCTTGACGGGAGGGCCCGATACGCAGTATTTT.

The J gene is TRBJ2-1, the V gene TRBV11-2; D is ambiguous. CDR1 SGHAT and CDR2 FQNNGV come from the germline V gene. This CDR3 spans 16 amino acids. V was clipped by 1 base and J by 4 bases, with 14 bases between them. The CDR3 nucleotides are TGTGCCAGCAGCTTAGCCCCGGTTAGGAGATACAATGAGCAGTTCTTC. Residues: CASSLAPVRRYNEQFF.

This clonotype has a handful of counts. V is TRBV5-1 and J is TRBJ2-4; 8 nucleotides agree with TRBD1. This CDR3 has 14 amino acids. After removal of 0 bases from V and 7 bases from J, the junction contained 3 bases not matched to a gene. The germline gives CDR1 SGHRS, CDR2 YFSETQ. The DNA for the CDR3 is TGCGCCAGCAGCTTGGAGGACAGGGCTAACATTCAGTACTTC. This encodes CASSLEDRANIQYF.

This clonotype was detected a few times. The chain is built from TRBV20-1 and TRBJ2-2, with D hard to call. The V gene lost 4 bases and the J gene lost 3 bases, with 6 bases spanning the gap. Germline V gene sequence: CDR1 DFQATT, CDR2 SNEGSKA (reference sequence). The CDR3 is 12 residues long. The CDR3 coding sequence is TGCAGTGCTAACGAGGACACCGGGGAGCTGTTTTTT. It translates to CSANEDTGELFF.

This clonotype was counted many times. The chain couples TRBV29-1 to TRBJ2-2; D might be TRBD1 or TRBD2, each matching 5 bases. V gave up 5 bases and J gave up 2 bases, with 12 bases separating them. This CDR3 is built from 14 residues. From germline, CDR1 is SQVTM and CDR2 ANQGSEA. Here the CDR3 reads CSVIPGRNTGELFF. As DNA, the CDR3 is TGCAGCGTTATTCCGGGGCGTAACACCGGGGAGCTGTTTTTT.

This clonotype was seen more than once but under ten times. This chain joins TRBV5-1 and TRBJ2-1; D is possibly TRBD2 (5 bases). The V end was cut by 2 bases, the J end by 6 bases, with 15 bases between. This CDR3 is 15 amino acids long. Germline values: CDR1 SGHRS, CDR2 YFSETQ. The DNA of the CDR3 is TGCGCCAGCAGCTTCTCCGGGGAGAAAACCAATGAGCAGTTCTTC. Translating gives CASSFSGEKTNEQFF.

The rearrangement joins TRBV20-1 to TRBJ2-3; weak D call: TRBD1 (5 bases). This CDR3 spans 15 amino acids. Germline V lookup: CDR1 DFQATT, CDR2 SNEGSKA (reference sequence). V was shortened by 6 bases and J by 0 bases, with 16 bases between the two germline ends. The DNA of the CDR3 is TGCAGTGCCCCTGACAGTTGGTGGAGCACAGATACGCAGTATTTT. As protein: CSAPDSWWSTDTQYF.

The rearrangement joins TRBV4-1 to TRBJ2-3, with 8 bases fitting TRBD2. With V trimmed by 3 bases and J by 12 bases, 8 bases remained unmatched. Looked up from germline, CDR1 is MGHRA and CDR2 is YSYEKL. The CDR3 is 13 amino acids. The CDR3 loop is CASSHGRASNQYF. As DNA, the CDR3 is TGCGCCAGCAGCCACGGGAGGGCCAGTAATCAGTATTTT.